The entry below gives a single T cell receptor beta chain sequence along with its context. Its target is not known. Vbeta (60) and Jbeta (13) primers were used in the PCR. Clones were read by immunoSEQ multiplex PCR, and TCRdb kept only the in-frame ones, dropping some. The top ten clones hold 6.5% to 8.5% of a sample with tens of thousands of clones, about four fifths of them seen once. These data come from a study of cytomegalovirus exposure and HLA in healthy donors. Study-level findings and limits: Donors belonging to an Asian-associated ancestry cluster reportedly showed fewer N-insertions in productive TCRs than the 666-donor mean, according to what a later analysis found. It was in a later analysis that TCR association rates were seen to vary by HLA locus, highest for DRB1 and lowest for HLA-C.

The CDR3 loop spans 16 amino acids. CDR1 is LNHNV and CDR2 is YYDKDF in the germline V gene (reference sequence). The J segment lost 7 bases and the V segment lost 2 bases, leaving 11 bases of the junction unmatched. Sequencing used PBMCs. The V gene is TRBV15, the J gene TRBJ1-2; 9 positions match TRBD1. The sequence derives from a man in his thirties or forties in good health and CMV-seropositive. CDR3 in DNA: TGTGCCACCAGCAGACCAACCGGGACAGGGAACGGTGGCTACACCTTC. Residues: CATSRPTGTGNGGYTF.